The 29 T cell receptor beta chains below were found in one sample sequenced in a study of T-cell memory formation after mild COVID-19. TCRdb re-called the 5' RACE reads with MiXCR, one entry per CDR3 protein. The sample has about 190,000 distinct CDR3 sequences; about 11% are singletons. The sample consisted of PBMCs or a T cell subset sorted from them (not recorded which). These receptors all come from a man younger than 35 who had mild COVID-19 (a few samples of this study predate the infection). Cell type and time point are not known.

This clonotype was seen only a few times. The V call is TRBV5-4, the J call TRBJ2-4; possible D gene TRBD2, 7 bases. CDR1 and CDR2 (germline): SGHNT, YYREEE (reference sequence). This CDR3 spans 16 amino acids. Deletions cut 2 bases from V and 2 bases from J, with 14 bases between. CDR3 nucleotides: TGTGCCAGCAGCTTAGGGGGGGCCGGGACCAAAAACATTCAGTACTTC. It specifies CASSLGGAGTKNIQYF.

This clonotype appeared a single time. The gene calls are TRBV27 and TRBJ1-1, with TRBD1 matching 10 bases. Looked up from germline, CDR1 is MNHEY and CDR2 is SMNVEV (reference sequence). The trim removed 6 bases at V and 1 base at J, leaving 8 bases unmatched. CDR3 length equals 16 residues. Here the CDR3 reads CASRRNDRGRNTEAFF. DNA for the CDR3: TGTGCCAGCAGGAGGAACGACAGGGGGCGGAACACTGAAGCTTTCTTT.

J is TRBJ2-5 and V is TRBV18, with D possibly being TRBD2 (5 bases). CDR1 is KGHSH and CDR2 is LQKENI in the germline V gene. CDR3 length: 13 residues. Trimming shortened V by 3 bases and J by 4 bases, and 9 bases separated the two germline ends. For the CDR3, the DNA is TGTGCCAGCTCACCCGGGGTACGAGAGACCCAGTACTTC. It encodes CASSPGVRETQYF.

This clonotype was seen only a few times. The chain carries TRBV6-5 and TRBJ2-3; the D call may be TRBD1 or TRBD2 (5 bases each). CDR1 and CDR2 (germline): MNHEY, SVGAGI. The CDR3 has 16 amino acids. Between the trimmed V and J ends, which lost 0 bases and 3 bases, there was a span of 13 bases. This CDR3 reads CASSYSPRGSTDTQYF. The CDR3 DNA reads as TGTGCCAGCAGTTACTCCCCTCGGGGCAGTACAGATACGCAGTATTTT.

This clonotype was seen more than once but under ten times. The V and J genes are TRBV27 and TRBJ1-2; D may be TRBD1 (6 bases). Germline loops: CDR1 MNHEY, CDR2 SMNVEV (reference sequence). Trimming pared 0 bases from V and 8 bases from J, leaving 22 bases between. This CDR3 spans 17 amino acids. The chain's CDR3 is CASSLSPGGAPAGGYTF. DNA of the CDR3: TGTGCCAGCAGTTTATCCCCGGGGGGCGCTCCGGCGGGCGGCTACACCTTC.

This clonotype was picked up a small number of times. The chain uses TRBV7-2 and TRBJ2-5, with 7 nucleotides matching TRBD1. V dropped 3 bases and J dropped 4; count of bases not matched to a gene: 5. Per the germline V gene, CDR1 is SGHTA and CDR2 is FQGNSA. The CDR3 loop spans 14 amino acids. CDR3: CASSFSRDRETQYF. The CDR3 nucleotides read TGTGCCAGCAGCTTCTCCAGGGACAGAGAGACCCAGTACTTC.

This clonotype was observed many times. V usage is TRBV7-3 and J usage is TRBJ2-5; D is ambiguous. This CDR3 is 14 amino acids long. The germline V gene has CDR1 SGHTA and CDR2 FQGTGA. V was pared by 4 bases and J by 1 base, with 10 bases between. CDR3 bases: TGTGCCAGCAGCTCTAAGGCCAGCCAAGAGACCCAGTACTTC. Protein sequence: CASSSKASQETQYF.

This clonotype was seen a handful of times. This rearrangement joins TRBV9 to TRBJ2-3; TRBD2 matches 12 bases. This CDR3 region has 17 residues. The junction had 15 bases not matched to a gene; V was cut back by 3 bases and J by 10 bases. The V gene's germline CDR1 is SGDLS and CDR2 YYNGEE. The CDR3 bases are TGTGCCAGCAGCGCCCAATCTTCTAGCGGGGGGGCGTACCCGCAGTATTTT. Translation gives CASSAQSSSGGAYPQYF.

This chain joins TRBV3-1 and TRBJ2-3, with D possibly TRBD2 on 5 matching bases. This CDR3 contains 14 residues. Deletions cut 4 bases from V and 6 bases from J, with 14 bases between. Looked up from germline, CDR1 is LGHDT and CDR2 is YNNKEL (reference sequence). CDR3 loop: CASSPLLAADTQYF. CDR3 sequence (DNA): TGTGCCAGCAGCCCCCTCCTAGCTGCGGATACGCAGTATTTT.

This clonotype was counted many times. The chain couples TRBV7-3 to TRBJ2-2; 8 nucleotides match TRBD2. The CDR3 has 17 amino acids. The germline V gene has CDR1 SGHTA and CDR2 FQGTGA. After removal of 3 bases from V and 1 base from J, the junction contained 7 bases not matched to a gene. The CDR3 DNA sequence: TGTGCCAGCAGCTTTCAAGCGGGACTAGGGAACACCGGGGAGCTGTTTTTT. Its protein product is CASSFQAGLGNTGELFF.

The chain has TRBV14 and TRBJ1-2, with 8 bases matching TRBD1. After removal of 1 base from V and 4 bases from J, the junction contained 11 bases not matched to a gene. The CDR3 is 17 residues long. Germline V CDR1 and CDR2: SGHDN, FVKESK. In nucleotides, the CDR3 is TGTGCCAGCAGCCAAGGACCAAACCGGGACAGGTTCTATGGCTACACCTTC. It is translated as CASSQGPNRDRFYGYTF.

This chain uses TRBV24-1 with TRBJ2-1; D may be TRBD2 (6 bases). Germline CDR1 and CDR2: KGHDR and SFDVKD. This CDR3 is 15 amino acids long. V lost 5 bases and J 6 bases, leaving 16 bases between the germline ends. CDR3 bases: TGTGCCACCAGTGTCCCAGGAGGGCAAGGCAATGAGCAGTTCTTC. Amino acids: CATSVPGGQGNEQFF.

This clonotype was picked up many times. This chain joins TRBV7-9 and TRBJ2-1; a possible D gene is TRBD1 (6 bases). The CDR3 extends over 11 amino acids. Germline values: CDR1 SEHNR, CDR2 FQNEAQ (reference sequence). With 5 bases removed from V and 12 bases from J, the gap between germline ends came to 11 bases. CDR3 in amino acids: CASSEGVGQFF. The CDR3 DNA is TGTGCCAGCAGCGAGGGGGTAGGGCAGTTCTTC. The entire variable domain, with the rest obtained from reference TRBV7-9 and TRBJ2-1, is as follows: DTGVSQNPRHKITKRGQNVTFRCDPISEHNRLYWYRQTLGQGPEFLTYFQNEAQLEKSRLLSDRFSAERPKGSFSTLEIQRTEQGDSAMYLCASSEGVGQFFGPGTRLTVL.

The chain is built from TRBV4-1 and TRBJ2-7; unclear D gene. This CDR3 spans 16 amino acids. The germline CDR1 and CDR2 sequences are MGHRA and YSYEKL. Trimming pared 5 bases from V and 0 bases from J, leaving 17 bases between. The CDR3 reads CASSTMTWKSSYEQYF. The CDR3 coding sequence is TGCGCCAGCAGCACCATGACTTGGAAAAGCTCCTACGAGCAGTACTTC.

This clonotype has a handful of counts. The chain uses TRBV7-2 and TRBJ2-7; unclear D gene. The CDR3 length is 13 residues. From germline, CDR1 is SGHTA and CDR2 FQGNSA. Trimming pared 2 bases from V and 2 bases from J, leaving 7 bases between. CDR3 sequence reads: CASSLTFTYEQYF. The DNA of the CDR3 is TGTGCCAGCAGCTTAACGTTCACCTACGAGCAGTACTTC.

This clonotype appeared many times. V gene TRBV4-3 combines with J gene TRBJ2-2, with TRBD1 as a possible D gene (6 bases). Trimming left V 3 bases short and J 0 bases short, with 11 bases between. The CDR3 has 16 amino acids. Germline CDR1 reads LGHNA; CDR2 reads YSLEER. The CDR3 DNA is TGCGCCAGCAGCCAGACTGGACAGACGAACACCGGGGAGCTGTTTTTT. Its protein product is CASSQTGQTNTGELFF.

The chain joins TRBV12-3 or TRBV12-4 to TRBJ2-7; maybe TRBD1 (5 bases). V lost 3 bases, J lost 3 bases, and 12 bases lay in between. This CDR3 contains 14 residues. The CDR3, as DNA: TGTGCCAGCAGTTTCGGCCAGGGAAGCTACGAGCAGTACTTC. Amino acid sequence: CASSFGQGSYEQYF.

This clonotype has at least ten counts. This rearrangement joins TRBV3-1 to TRBJ1-2; tentatively, D is TRBD1 (6 bases). V lost 3 bases and J lost 5, with 16 bases in between. The germline CDR1 and CDR2 sequences are LGHDT and YNNKEL (reference sequence). CDR3 length equals 15 residues. The CDR3 loop reads CASSHWTVPGYGYTF. In DNA form, the CDR3 reads TGTGCCAGCAGCCATTGGACAGTTCCCGGGTATGGCTACACCTTC. Complete variable domain (other parts from reference TRBV3-1 and TRBJ1-2): DTAVSQTPKYLVTQMGNDKSIKCEQNLGHDTMYWYKQDSKKFLKIMFSYNNKELIINETVPNRFSPKSPDKAHLNLHINSLELGDSAVYFCASSHWTVPGYGYTFGSGTRLTVV.

The CDR3 is CASSGTGKDEQYF. DNA of the CDR3: TGCGCCAGCAGCGGGACAGGGAAAGACGAGCAGTACTTC. This chain connects TRBV5-1 to TRBJ2-7, with 9 nucleotides matching TRBD1. From germline, CDR1 is SGHRS and CDR2 YFSETQ. CDR3 length equals 13 residues. Trimming removed 4 bases from V and 5 bases from J; junction bases left unmatched: 4.

The chain has TRBV5-1 and TRBJ1-6, with 10 bases lining up with TRBD1. CDR3 length: 15 amino acids. The junction had 7 bases not matched to a gene; V was cut back by 4 bases and J by 9 bases. The germline gives CDR1 SGHRS, CDR2 YFSETQ. For the CDR3, the DNA is TGCGCCAGCAGCCCGAGGACAGGGGGAAGTTCACCCCTCCACTTT. It yields the protein CASSPRTGGSSPLHF.

The chain employs TRBV4-2 and TRBJ1-2; tentatively, D is TRBD1 (5 bases). The CDR3 consists of 17 residues. The germline V gene encodes CDR1 LGHNA and CDR2 YNFKEQ. V was pared by 0 bases and J by 5 bases, with 19 bases between. Here the CDR3 reads CASSQDASGAGGYGYTF. The CDR3 bases are TGTGCCAGCAGCCAAGATGCGTCGGGCGCTGGGGGGTATGGCTACACCTTC.

The chain uses TRBV3-1 and TRBJ1-1; D call uncertain. There are 12 residues in the CDR3. Trimming shortened V by 2 bases and J by 5 bases, and 6 bases separated the two germline ends. CDR1 LGHDT and CDR2 YNNKEL come from the germline V gene (reference sequence). This chain's CDR3 is CASSQRRTEAFF. The DNA of the CDR3 is TGTGCCAGCAGCCAACGTAGGACTGAAGCTTTCTTT.

The chain joins TRBV3-1 to TRBJ1-1; D is unresolved. V dropped 4 bases and J dropped 4 bases, with 10 bases sitting between them. CDR3 length: 13 amino acids. Germline V lookup: CDR1 LGHDT, CDR2 YNNKEL (reference sequence). The CDR3 sequence is CASSPAAPTEAFF. In DNA, the CDR3 is TGTGCCAGCAGCCCTGCAGCCCCCACTGAAGCTTTCTTT. Based on the CDR3 plus reference TRBV3-1 and TRBJ1-1, the full variable domain is DTAVSQTPKYLVTQMGNDKSIKCEQNLGHDTMYWYKQDSKKFLKIMFSYNNKELIINETVPNRFSPKSPDKAHLNLHINSLELGDSAVYFCASSPAAPTEAFFGQGTRLTVV.

In its sample, this clonotype was seen a few times. This sequence joins TRBV5-1 and TRBJ1-1; possible D gene TRBD1, 6 bases. The CDR3 consists of 14 residues. Trimming removed 4 bases from V and 0 bases from J, with 10 bases in between. Per germline, CDR1 SGHRS and CDR2 YFSETQ. The CDR3 sequence is CASSRTVMNTEAFF. Here the CDR3 DNA reads TGCGCCAGCAGCAGGACAGTCATGAACACTGAAGCTTTCTTT.

This chain joins TRBV18 and TRBJ2-1; D might be TRBD1 (6 bases). The V gene's germline CDR1 is KGHSH and CDR2 LQKENI. The CDR3 spans 15 residues. With 4 bases removed from V and 8 bases from J, the gap between germline ends came to 18 bases. The CDR3 coding sequence is TGTGCCAGCTCACTGGGACATACATTATTATATGAGCAGTTCTTC. Translated: CASSLGHTLLYEQFF.

The chain recombines TRBV15 with TRBJ2-5, with D uncertain. CDR1 and CDR2 (germline): LNHNV, YYDKDF (reference sequence). The CDR3 has 15 amino acids. Trimming removed 0 bases at V and 4 bases at J, with 12 bases between. This CDR3 is CATSRDTMVRETQYF. CDR3 DNA sequence: TGTGCCACCAGCAGAGATACTATGGTTCGAGAGACCCAGTACTTC.

This clonotype was detected many times. The chain combines TRBV4-3 with TRBJ2-2; the D gene could be TRBD1 or TRBD2 (6 bases each). Germline V gene sequence: CDR1 LGHNA, CDR2 YSLEER. The CDR3 consists of 16 residues. The V end lost 4 bases, the J end lost 1 base, and 13 bases lay between the germline ends. CDR3: CASSPEGGQNTGELFF. The CDR3 DNA sequence: TGCGCCAGCAGCCCAGAGGGGGGACAGAACACCGGGGAGCTGTTTTTT.

In its sample, this clonotype was seen a few times. J is TRBJ1-3 and V is TRBV12-3 or TRBV12-4; D unresolved. Trimming cost V 6 bases and J 2 bases, with 17 bases left between them. The CDR3 loop spans 16 amino acids. In DNA, the CDR3 is TGTGCCAGCAGCATCGATACGATCGGGGCTGGAAACACCATATATTTT. Translating it yields CASSIDTIGAGNTIYF.

The sample holds a few counts of this clonotype. The V call is TRBV4-2, the J call TRBJ1-1; no definite D call. This CDR3 is built from 13 residues. Trimming took 5 bases from V and 11 from J, leaving 18 bases between them. The V gene's germline CDR1 is LGHNA and CDR2 YNFKEQ. The CDR3 bases are TGTGCCAGCAGCAACCAGCTGGGTCCAGAGGCTTTCTTT. Protein: CASSNQLGPEAFF.